This passage covers 28 T cell receptor beta chains from one sample sequenced in a study of blood T cells in healthy people across ages. Sample-barcoded 5' priming and a J-beta primer mix drove a second PCR of roughly 6 to 12 cycles. MiXCR, run by TCRdb on the 5' RACE reads, gives a single entry per CDR3 protein. The table shows 540,000 or so distinct CDR3 sequences, with 47% occurring only once. The sequenced material came from blood. Receptors originate from a man older than 75 in good health.

In DNA, the CDR3 is TGCAGTGCTAGAGCAAGGACAGGGATTGGCAATCAGCCCCAGCATTTT. As protein: CSARARTGIGNQPQHF. The rearrangement links TRBV20-1 to TRBJ1-5, with 8 positions matching TRBD1. Trimming took 1 base from V and 2 from J; bases not matched to a gene: 7. The CDR3 is 16 residues long. The germline V gene encodes CDR1 DFQATT and CDR2 SNEGSKA (reference sequence).

The chain carries TRBV5-1 and TRBJ2-5; the match to TRBD2 covers 11 bases. The CDR3 runs 16 residues. CDR1 is SGHRS and CDR2 is YFSETQ in the germline V gene. V trimming: 0 bases; J trimming: 2 bases; junction bases outside the gene matches: 3. The CDR3 loop reads CASSLDLAGGQETQYF. DNA of the CDR3: TGCGCCAGCAGCTTGGACCTAGCGGGGGGACAAGAGACCCAGTACTTC.

This clonotype appeared a few times. The CDR3 is CASSQGDRGFYEQYF. As DNA, the CDR3 is TGTGCCAGCAGCCAAGGGGACAGGGGATTCTACGAGCAGTACTTC. This chain joins TRBV3-1 and TRBJ2-7; the match to TRBD1 covers 10 bases. V lost 1 base and J lost 3; bases outside the gene matches: 3. The CDR3 has 15 amino acids. The germline CDR1 and CDR2 sequences are LGHDT and YNNKEL (reference sequence).

The chain links TRBV21-1 to TRBJ1-3; TRBD1, the D gene given by the table, was not confirmed from the DNA. TRBV21-1 is annotated as a pseudogene. The CDR3 length is 14 residues. The CDR3 region is CASSGGTSGNTIYF. CDR3 in DNA: TGTGCCAGCAGCGGGGGGACCTCCGGAAACACCATATATTTT.

In this sample, this clonotype turned up many times. An end of the junction differs from the germline gene, which may be a read error. This chain connects TRBV27 to TRBJ2-6; no firm D call. The CDR3 spans 15 residues. Germline CDR1 MNHEY, CDR2 SMNVEV (reference sequence). The CDR3 nucleotides read TGTGCCAGCAGCTTATGGGGCTCTGGGGCCAACGTCCTGACTTTC. This gives the protein CASSLWGSGANVLTF.

V is TRBV20-1 and J is TRBJ2-1; D gene uncertain. The CDR3 length is 12 residues. V was cut by 1 base and J by 4 bases, with 5 bases left in between. Germline values: CDR1 DFQATT, CDR2 SNEGSKA (reference sequence). The CDR3 bases are TGCAGTGCTAGAGGTAGATACAATGAGCAGTTCTTC. Translation gives CSARGRYNEQFF.

There are many counts of this clonotype. The V and J genes are TRBV6-6 and TRBJ2-3, with D unclear. The CDR3 consists of 16 residues. V was pared by 2 bases and J by 6 bases, with 18 bases between. Germline CDR1 MNHNY, CDR2 SVGAGI (reference sequence). CDR3 residues: CASSYDDTLSRDTQYF. The CDR3 region has the DNA TGTGCCAGCAGTTACGATGACACCCTGTCGCGGGATACGCAGTATTTT.

This sequence joins TRBV15 and TRBJ2-5; tentative D call: TRBD2 (6 bases). CDR1 LNHNV and CDR2 YYDKDF come from the germline V gene (reference sequence). V gave up 0 bases and J gave up 5 bases, with 7 bases separating them. The CDR3 runs 13 residues. The CDR3 loop is CATSRDREETQYF. The CDR3 nucleotides read TGTGCCACCAGCAGAGATCGGGAGGAGACCCAGTACTTC. Full variable domain (rest looked up from reference TRBV15 and TRBJ2-5): DAMVIQNPRYQVTQFGKPVTLSCSQTLNHNVMYWYQQKSSQAPKLLFHYYDKDFNNEADTPDNFQSRRPNTSFCFLDIRSPGLGDTAMYLCATSRDREETQYFGPGTRLLVL.

This sequence joins TRBV12-3 or TRBV12-4 and TRBJ1-1; D might be TRBD1 (6 bases). V was shortened by 4 bases and J by 4 bases, with 16 bases between the two germline ends. This CDR3 has 15 residues. The CDR3 sequence is CASSSTGKGSTEAFF. CDR3 in DNA: TGTGCCAGCAGTTCCACAGGGAAGGGTTCCACTGAAGCTTTCTTT.

The CDR3 region is CASSMQLGGNEQFF. CDR3 sequence (DNA): TGTGCCAGCTCAATGCAATTAGGGGGAAATGAGCAGTTCTTC. This chain connects TRBV18 to TRBJ2-1, with D possibly TRBD1 on 6 matching bases. Per germline, CDR1 KGHSH and CDR2 LQKENI. V lost 5 bases to trimming and J lost 7 bases, with 15 bases between them. The CDR3 is 14 amino acids.

The chain joins TRBV12-3 or TRBV12-4 to TRBJ2-7, with TRBD1 identical over 8 bases. CDR3 length: 14 residues. The V and J ends lost 8 bases and 4 bases, in that order; junction bases with no gene match: 10. The CDR3 region is CASAPGDRRYEQYF. DNA for the CDR3: TGTGCCAGCGCCCCTGGGGACAGGAGATACGAGCAGTACTTC.

V gene TRBV19 combines with J gene TRBJ2-2; tentative D call: TRBD2 (5 bases). CDR1 is LNHDA and CDR2 is SQIVND in the germline V gene (reference sequence). This CDR3 comprises 15 residues. Trimming removed 7 bases from V and 3 bases from J, with 15 bases in between. This CDR3 reads CASILEAEDTGELFF. CDR3 nucleotides: TGTGCCAGTATCCTCGAGGCGGAGGACACCGGGGAGCTGTTTTTT.

This clonotype was counted at least ten times. The chain has TRBV6-5 and TRBJ1-1; 7 nucleotides align to TRBD1. From germline, CDR1 is MNHEY and CDR2 SVGAGI. V shed 8 bases, J shed 0 bases, and the junction held 6 bases outside the gene matches. This CDR3 has 14 residues. The CDR3 spells CASSPGGLNTEAFF. CDR3 in DNA: TGTGCCAGCTCCCCAGGGGGGTTGAACACTGAAGCTTTCTTT.

The chain links TRBV14 to TRBJ2-7; D is undetermined. The CDR3 covers 13 residues. Germline V CDR1 and CDR2: SGHDN, FVKESK. V was trimmed by 0 bases and J by 2 bases, leaving 5 bases between them. Here the CDR3 DNA reads TGTGCCAGCAGCCAAGAGATAACCTACGAGCAGTACTTC. It specifies CASSQEITYEQYF.

This clonotype has a handful of counts. The chain is built from TRBV4-3 and TRBJ2-3; TRBD1 or TRBD2 may be the D gene (5 bases each). The CDR3 loop spans 16 amino acids. V shed 0 bases and J shed 2 bases, with 12 bases lying between them. Germline CDR1 reads LGHNA; CDR2 reads YSLEER. CDR3 in amino acids: CASSQEVGGNTDTQYF. Written as DNA, the CDR3 is TGCGCCAGCAGCCAAGAAGTTGGGGGAAACACAGATACGCAGTATTTT.

V gene TRBV7-2 combines with J gene TRBJ1-5, with D perhaps matching TRBD1 (5 bases). The CDR3 is made up of 13 amino acids. Trimming removed 4 bases from V and 7 bases from J, with 11 bases in between. CDR1 and CDR2 (germline): SGHTA, FQGNSA. The CDR3 nucleotides are TGTGCCAGCAGCTCCAGGCGGGACCAGCCCCAGCATTTT. Translated, it gives CASSSRRDQPQHF.

This clonotype has just a few counts. CDR3 sequence reads: CASSPPTGNTEAFF. The CDR3 DNA sequence: TGTGCCAGCAGCCCTCCGACTGGGAACACTGAAGCTTTCTTT. The chain joins TRBV7-9 to TRBJ1-1; D unclear. With 5 bases removed from V and 1 base from J, the gap between germline ends came to 11 bases. This CDR3 has 14 residues. CDR1 is SEHNR and CDR2 is FQNEAQ in the germline V gene (reference sequence). Together with reference TRBV7-9 and TRBJ1-1, the CDR3 gives the full variable domain: DTGVSQNPRHKITKRGQNVTFRCDPISEHNRLYWYRQTLGQGPEFLTYFQNEAQLEKSRLLSDRFSAERPKGSFSTLEIQRTEQGDSAMYLCASSPPTGNTEAFFGQGTRLTVV.

In this sample, this clonotype turned up a few times. V usage is TRBV7-6 and J usage is TRBJ1-1; D remains unclear. Trimming took off 5 bases at V and 1 base at J, with 11 bases between the two ends. The CDR3 length is 14 residues. CDR1 is SGHVS and CDR2 is FNYEAQ in the germline V gene. The chain's CDR3 is CASSRTYRNTEAFF. CDR3 DNA sequence: TGTGCCAGCAGCCGGACCTACAGGAACACTGAAGCTTTCTTT.

As for this clonotype: This may stem from a read error, because a much larger clone lies one nucleotide away. J is TRBJ2-5 and V is TRBV6-6; 8 bases are shared with TRBD1. J lost 5 bases, V lost 6 bases, and 8 bases had no gene match. This CDR3 is built from 14 residues. Germline assignment: CDR1 MNHNY and CDR2 SVGAGI (reference sequence). CDR3 sequence (DNA): TGTGCCAGCAGAGGGGACAGGAACACGGAGACCCAGTACTTC. It translates to CASRGDRNTETQYF.

V gene TRBV11-1 combines with J gene TRBJ2-1, with 11 bases lining up with TRBD2. Germline CDR1 is SGHAT and CDR2 is FQDESV (reference sequence). V lost 7 bases and J lost 8; bases outside the gene matches: 13. The length of the CDR3 is 16 residues. The CDR3 protein is CASTPLTSGRGDEQFF. The CDR3 DNA reads as TGTGCCAGCACCCCCCTAACTAGCGGGAGAGGGGATGAGCAGTTCTTC.

The genes are TRBV7-9 and TRBJ2-7; 12 nucleotides agree with TRBD1. After removal of 6 bases from V and 4 bases from J, the junction contained 13 bases not matched to a gene. CDR1 and CDR2 (germline): SEHNR, FQNEAQ (reference sequence). The CDR3 totals 17 residues. The CDR3 sequence: CASSLTRRGQGAYEQYF. The CDR3, as DNA: TGTGCCAGCAGTCTTACCCGAAGGGGACAGGGGGCTTACGAGCAGTACTTC. The whole variable domain, filled in from reference TRBV7-9 and TRBJ2-7, reads DTGVSQNPRHKITKRGQNVTFRCDPISEHNRLYWYRQTLGQGPEFLTYFQNEAQLEKSRLLSDRFSAERPKGSFSTLEIQRTEQGDSAMYLCASSLTRRGQGAYEQYFGPGTRLTVT.

The chain combines TRBV20-1 with TRBJ2-1; perhaps TRBD2 as D (6 bases). The germline V gene has CDR1 DFQATT and CDR2 SNEGSKA (reference sequence). V was clipped by 5 bases and J by 1 base, with 12 bases between them. This CDR3 is 14 amino acids long. CDR3 DNA sequence: TGCAGTGCTCTTAGCGGTCCTTCCTACAATGAGCAGTTCTTC. Translated: CSALSGPSYNEQFF.

A few counts support this clonotype. The chain joins TRBV9 to TRBJ1-6, with D hard to call. CDR3 length equals 16 residues. V lost 0 bases and J lost 0, with 7 bases in between. Germline values: CDR1 SGDLS, CDR2 YYNGEE. The CDR3 DNA reads as TGTGCCAGCAGCGTAGCCCAGAGCTCCTATAATTCACCCCTCCACTTT. As protein: CASSVAQSSYNSPLHF.

The genes are TRBV10-3 and TRBJ1-1, with a tentative D call TRBD1 (6 bases). In germline, CDR1 is ENHRY, CDR2 SYGVKD. The CDR3 is made up of 14 amino acids. V lost 7 bases, J lost 1 base, and 13 bases lay in between. CDR3 residues: CAITHSTGNTEAFF. The DNA for the CDR3 is TGTGCCATCACCCACTCGACAGGGAACACTGAAGCTTTCTTT.

In its sample, this clonotype was seen many times. V is TRBV6-6 and J is TRBJ1-6; D remains unclear. The V gene lost 5 bases and the J gene lost 10 bases, with 12 bases spanning the gap. The germline V gene encodes CDR1 MNHNY and CDR2 SVGAGI (reference sequence). CDR3 length: 13 residues. DNA for the CDR3: TGTGCCAGCAGTCCCTATGGAGGATCACCCCTCCACTTT. This translates into CASSPYGGSPLHF.

This clonotype was counted a few times. V usage is TRBV13 and J usage is TRBJ2-1; D uncertain. There are 11 residues in the CDR3. V was trimmed by 6 bases and J by 9 bases, leaving 9 bases between them. Germline values: CDR1 PRHDT, CDR2 FYEKMQ (reference sequence). The CDR3 coding sequence is TGTGCCAGCAGTGATCGAGGTGAGCAGTTCTTC. Its translation is CASSDRGEQFF.

This clonotype was observed a handful of times. This rearrangement joins TRBV11-1 to TRBJ2-5, with unresolved D. The end of the DNA is better explained by TRBJ2-7, so the J call may be wrong. CDR3 length equals 14 residues. In germline, CDR1 is SGHAT, CDR2 FQDESV (reference sequence). The DNA of the CDR3 is TGTGCCAGCAGCTTATTGGCCAGGACCCGCGAGCAGTACTTC. This sequence encodes CASSLLARTREQYF.

V usage is TRBV20-1 and J usage is TRBJ1-2; perhaps TRBD1 as D (6 bases). V was clipped by 6 bases and J by 3 bases, with 14 bases between them. CDR1 DFQATT and CDR2 SNEGSKA come from the germline V gene (reference sequence). The CDR3 length is 13 residues. Written as DNA, the CDR3 is TGCAGTGCAACCAGGGGTCTAGACTATGGCTACACCTTC. Protein product: CSATRGLDYGYTF.